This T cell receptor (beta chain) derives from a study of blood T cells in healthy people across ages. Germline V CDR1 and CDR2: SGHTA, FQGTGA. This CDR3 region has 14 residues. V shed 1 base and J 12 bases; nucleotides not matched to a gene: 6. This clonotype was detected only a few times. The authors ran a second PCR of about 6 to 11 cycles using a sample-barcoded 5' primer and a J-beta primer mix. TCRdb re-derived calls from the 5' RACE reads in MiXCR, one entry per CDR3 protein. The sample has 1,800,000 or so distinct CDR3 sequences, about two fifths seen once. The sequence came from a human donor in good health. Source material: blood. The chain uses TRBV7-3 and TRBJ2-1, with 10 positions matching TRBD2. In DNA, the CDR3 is TGTGCCAGCAGCTTAAATAGCGGGGGGATGGTGCAGTTCTTC. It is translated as CASSLNSGGMVQFF.